The present entry profiles one T cell receptor beta chain with its context. This sample is drawn from a study of blood T cell repertoires in COVID-19. As for the study in general: Researchers got acute and convalescent COVID-19 samples from the United States, Italy and Spain.

The length of the CDR3 is 13 residues. The V gene lost 4 bases and the J gene lost 0 bases, with 7 bases spanning the gap. From germline, CDR1 is MNHEY and CDR2 SVGEGT. Libraries were prepared by immunoSEQ multiplex PCR; TCRdb keeps only in-frame clonotypes and omits some of them. The table shows approximately 78,000 clones, with roughly nine tenths occurring only once. This TCR came from a man aged 50 or older with COVID-19, enrolled during active disease. The sample was peripheral blood. The chain recombines TRBV6-2 or TRBV6-3 with TRBJ2-7; no firm D call. DNA for the CDR3: TGTGCCAGCAGTTTCAGGTACTCCTACGAGCAGTACTTC. Translated, it gives CASSFRYSYEQYF.